Below are 19 T cell receptor beta chains sequenced from a single sample in a study of CD8 T cells in ankylosing spondylitis. Their specific antigens are unknown. Study observations and caveats: What appeared characteristic of ankylosing spondylitis blood was a TCR beta motif of under 10 highly homologous variants.

One entry per CDR3 protein results from TCRdb running MiXCR on the 5' RACE reads. The sample has under 450,000 distinct CDR3 sequences; roughly a sixth are singletons. Specimen: blood, either unsorted or a sorted T cell fraction (not recorded which). These receptors originate from a male donor with ankylosing spondylitis.

In its sample, this clonotype was seen a few times. The rearrangement uses TRBV7-2 and TRBJ1-2; D is possibly TRBD1 (5 bases). Trimming shortened V by 4 bases and J by 8 bases, and 14 bases separated the two germline ends. This CDR3 comprises 13 residues. The V gene's germline CDR1 is SGHTA and CDR2 FQGNSA. CDR3 region: CASSSVGVLGYTF. The CDR3 region has the DNA TGTGCCAGCAGCTCAGTAGGGGTTCTAGGCTACACCTTC.

This clonotype occurred a few times. The CDR3 loop is CASSRGQNYEQYF. DNA of the CDR3: TGTGCCAGCAGCCGGGGACAGAACTACGAGCAGTACTTC. The chain carries TRBV6-2 or TRBV6-3 and TRBJ2-7, with 7 bases fitting TRBD1. This CDR3 has 13 residues. CDR1 is MNHEY and CDR2 is SVGEGT in the germline V gene. The J segment lost 3 bases and the V segment lost 6 bases, leaving 5 bases of the junction unmatched.

This clonotype was recorded at least ten times. The CDR3: CASSQGPGNTIYF. In DNA form, the CDR3 reads TGCGCCAGCAGCCAGGGGCCTGGAAACACCATATATTTT. The chain is built from TRBV4-1 and TRBJ1-3, with D perhaps TRBD1 (5 bases). V lost 3 bases and J 2 bases, leaving 5 bases between the germline ends. The germline gives CDR1 MGHRA, CDR2 YSYEKL. This CDR3 has 13 residues.

There are many counts of this clonotype. The rearrangement joins TRBV4-2 to TRBJ2-1, with TRBD2 matching over 7 bases. Germline trimming cut 5 bases from V and 0 bases from J; bases unmatched to any gene: 7. CDR3 size: 16 residues. CDR1 and CDR2 from the germline V gene are LGHNA and YNFKEQ. In DNA, the CDR3 is TGTGCCAGCAGCTTGGCTAGCGGAAACTCCTACAATGAGCAGTTCTTC. As protein: CASSLASGNSYNEQFF.

The J gene is TRBJ2-1, the V gene TRBV5-1; no reliable D call. This CDR3 is 12 amino acids long. The germline CDR1 and CDR2 sequences are SGHRS and YFSETQ. V dropped 5 bases and J dropped 7 bases, with 10 bases sitting between them. CDR3 region: CASRNANNEQFF. The DNA for the CDR3 is TGCGCCAGCAGAAATGCGAATAATGAGCAGTTCTTC.

V usage is TRBV5-1 and J usage is TRBJ2-7; TRBD1 is a possible D gene (6 bases). In germline, CDR1 is SGHRS, CDR2 YFSETQ. V was trimmed by 0 bases and J by 0 bases, leaving 13 bases between them. There are 16 residues in the CDR3. As DNA, the CDR3 is TGCGCCAGCAGCTTGGTGTCGGGACAATCCTCCTACGAGCAGTACTTC. Translating it yields CASSLVSGQSSYEQYF.

The gene calls are TRBV15 and TRBJ1-1, with no clear D. The length of the CDR3 is 14 residues. CDR1 is LNHNV, CDR2 YYDKDF, per germline (reference sequence). Trimming cost V 1 base and J 4 bases, with 10 bases left between them. CDR3 residues: CATSRAGTFTEAFF. The CDR3 bases are TGTGCCACCAGCAGAGCCGGCACTTTCACTGAAGCTTTCTTT. Together with reference TRBV15 and TRBJ1-1, the CDR3 gives the full variable domain: DAMVIQNPRYQVTQFGKPVTLSCSQTLNHNVMYWYQQKSSQAPKLLFHYYDKDFNNEADTPDNFQSRRPNTSFCFLDIRSPGLGDTAMYLCATSRAGTFTEAFFGQGTRLTVV.

This chain joins TRBV14 and TRBJ1-2; D uncertain. Germline V gene data show CDR1 as SGHDN and CDR2 as FVKESK. V was shortened by 2 bases and J by 2 bases, with 12 bases between the two germline ends. This CDR3 is 15 amino acids long. CDR3 in amino acids: CASSQQDLPNYGYTF. The CDR3 DNA reads TGTGCCAGCAGCCAACAGGACCTACCGAACTATGGCTACACCTTC. The entire variable domain, with the rest obtained from reference TRBV14 and TRBJ1-2, is as follows: EAGVTQFPSHSVIEKGQTVTLRCDPISGHDNLYWYRRVMGKEIKFLLHFVKESKQDESGMPNNRFLAERTGGTYSTLKVQPAELEDSGVYFCASSQQDLPNYGYTFGSGTRLTVV.

This clonotype was picked up one time. The chain carries TRBV18 and TRBJ2-5; 9 bases fit TRBD1. The CDR3 covers 15 residues. V shed 3 bases and J 5 bases; nucleotides not matched to a gene: 7. CDR1 is KGHSH and CDR2 is LQKENI in the germline V gene. CDR3 nucleotide sequence: TGTGCCAGCTCACCTGCAACAGGGGGCGAGGAGACCCAGTACTTC. Translation: CASSPATGGEETQYF.

A few counts support this clonotype. This sequence joins TRBV6-1 and TRBJ2-1; perhaps TRBD1 as D (5 bases). Between the trimmed V and J ends, which lost 8 bases and 0 bases, there was a span of 8 bases. The CDR3 contains 13 residues. Germline V gene sequence: CDR1 MNHNS, CDR2 SASEGT. The CDR3 reads CASRQSSYNEQFF. CDR3 DNA: TGTGCCAGCCGACAGAGCTCCTACAATGAGCAGTTCTTC.

This clonotype was counted only a few times. The rearrangement joins TRBV9 to TRBJ2-7, with D possibly being TRBD1 or TRBD2 (5 bases each). Trimming left V 0 bases short and J 2 bases short, with 12 bases between. The CDR3 is made up of 15 amino acids. CDR1 and CDR2 from the germline V gene are SGDLS and YYNGEE. CDR3 amino acids: CASSVDPGPTYEQYF. CDR3 sequence (DNA): TGTGCCAGCAGCGTAGATCCGGGGCCCACCTACGAGCAGTACTTC.

The V call is TRBV2, the J call TRBJ2-4, with TRBD1 identical over 8 bases. The CDR3 totals 15 residues. The V gene end was trimmed by 8 bases and the J gene end by 1 base; junction bases not matched to a gene: 7. CDR1 is SNHLY and CDR2 is FYNNEI in the germline V gene. CDR3 sequence reads: CASADRGSAKNIQYF. CDR3 coding DNA: TGTGCCAGCGCCGACAGGGGTTCGGCCAAAAACATTCAGTACTTC.

V gene TRBV7-8 combines with J gene TRBJ2-7; D is undetermined. This CDR3 has 14 residues. Trimming left V 3 bases short and J 3 bases short, with 12 bases between. The germline CDR1 and CDR2 sequences are SGHVS and FQNEAQ. The CDR3 spells CASSFKPVNYEQYF. The CDR3 DNA sequence: TGTGCCAGCAGCTTCAAACCTGTAAACTACGAGCAGTACTTC.

This clonotype was seen many times. The rearrangement links TRBV3-1 to TRBJ1-5, with D tentatively TRBD1 (6 bases). The CDR3 totals 14 residues. Germline V CDR1 and CDR2: LGHDT, YNNKEL (reference sequence). V was pared by 4 bases and J by 7 bases, with 14 bases between. The CDR3 spells CASSLGGGRQPQHF. The CDR3 DNA is TGTGCCAGCAGCCTAGGGGGGGGCCGGCAGCCCCAGCATTTT.

This rearrangement joins TRBV6-2 or TRBV6-3 to TRBJ1-1, with D unresolved. The length of the CDR3 is 15 residues. Trimming removed 4 bases from V and 2 bases from J, with 14 bases in between. The germline gives CDR1 MNHEY, CDR2 SVGEGT. CDR3 nucleotides: TGTGCCAGCAGTTCCCCGACAAGCCAAAACACTGAAGCTTTCTTT. Translated: CASSSPTSQNTEAFF.

The rearrangement joins TRBV4-3 to TRBJ2-7, with a tentative D call TRBD2 (6 bases). Germline V lookup: CDR1 LGHNA, CDR2 YSLEER. Trimming cost V 3 bases and J 0 bases, with 12 bases left between them. The CDR3 is made up of 15 amino acids. CDR3 nucleotide sequence: TGCGCCAGCAGCCACGGGCGGGGCCTCTCCTACGAGCAGTACTTC. The encoded protein is CASSHGRGLSYEQYF.

The V gene is TRBV20-1, the J gene TRBJ2-7, with 11 positions matching TRBD2. Germline CDR1 and CDR2: DFQATT and SNEGSKA (reference sequence). This CDR3 comprises 18 residues. V shed 3 bases and J 1 base; nucleotides not matched to a gene: 14. The CDR3 protein is CSASILAGGTSRSYEQYF. In nucleotides, the CDR3 is TGCAGTGCTAGTATCCTAGCGGGAGGAACATCGAGGTCCTACGAGCAGTACTTC.

This clonotype was counted only a few times. V usage is TRBV3-1 and J usage is TRBJ2-2; unclear D gene. Deletions cut 1 base from V and 6 bases from J, with 3 bases between. From germline, CDR1 is LGHDT and CDR2 YNNKEL (reference sequence). The CDR3 loop spans 12 amino acids. This CDR3 reads CASSQVPGELFF. Here the CDR3 DNA reads TGTGCCAGCAGCCAAGTTCCCGGGGAGCTGTTTTTT.

This clonotype was detected only a few times. The chain links TRBV5-5 to TRBJ2-1; a possible D gene is TRBD2 (6 bases). The V end lost 4 bases, the J end lost 6 bases, and 14 bases lay between the germline ends. This CDR3 contains 14 residues. In germline, CDR1 is SGHKS, CDR2 YYEKEE (reference sequence). The CDR3 is CASSIQLGSNEQFF. CDR3 sequence (DNA): TGTGCCAGCAGCATCCAGCTCGGGAGCAATGAGCAGTTCTTC. The full variable domain, in which reference TRBV5-5 and TRBJ2-1 provide the parts outside the CDR3, is DAGVTQSPTHLIKTRGQQVTLRCSPISGHKSVSWYQQVLGQGPQFIFQYYEKEERGRGNFPDRFSARQFPNYSSELNVNALLLGDSALYLCASSIQLGSNEQFFGPGTRLTVL.